The text below deals with one T cell receptor (beta chain). Its antigen is still unknown. Trimming took 2 bases from V and 6 from J; bases not matched to a gene: 7. The CDR3 extends over 15 amino acids. Germline V gene lookup returns CDR1 KGHSH and CDR2 LQKENI. The sorted conventional CD4 T cells were gated as CD4+CD127+. As processed by the authors: Conventional T cell pools: 100,000 to 120,000 distinct patient, about 1.4x10^5 donor TCRbeta sequences. Sequencing was performed with immunoSEQ multiplex PCR; in TCRdb, only in-frame clones are kept and a portion is missing. That table supplies the V and J calls and clone size; D and trimming were determined from the DNA. The table shows about 27,000 clones, with around 95% occurring only once. The data belong to a study of B cell selection in AIRE deficiency. Whole-study findings and limits: CDR3s were shorter in shared Treg sequences, reflecting few non-templated nucleotide insertions. Patient Tconv and Treg cells showed healthy-like TCRBV usage, CDR3 length, diversity.

This clonotype was sampled from a human donor in good health. This chain connects TRBV18 to TRBJ2-7; TRBD1 matches at 10 bases. Specimen: CD4+CD127+ conventional T cells sorted from PBMCs. CDR3 region: CASSPSRQGAGEQYF. The CDR3 nucleotides are TGTGCCAGCTCACCAAGTCGACAGGGGGCGGGCGAGCAGTACTTC.